These 21 T cell receptor beta chains came from one sample sequenced in a study of OX40 agonist ivuxolimab in advanced cancers. Libraries were prepared by immunoSEQ multiplex PCR; TCRdb keeps only in-frame clonotypes and omits some of them. There are tens of thousands of clones in the sample; approximately 85% occur only once, and 2% to 3% lies in the top ten. Specimen: CD4+ or CD8+ T cells sorted from blood, collected in a trial of the OX40 agonist ivuxolimab. Receptor source: an adult with an advanced solid tumor such as melanoma, head and neck, liver or kidney cancer.

This clone was detected only once. The chain recombines TRBV2 with TRBJ1-5; D not resolved. Germline CDR1 and CDR2: SNHLY and FYNNEI. The CDR3 totals 15 residues. The V and J ends lost 6 bases and 7 bases respectively, with 19 bases between them. CDR3 in DNA: TGTGCCAGCAGCATACACCTTGGGGATGGGCAGCCCCAGCATTTT. This gives the protein CASSIHLGDGQPQHF.

This chain uses TRBV7-2 with TRBJ1-2; a weak D match, TRBD1 (6 bases). Germline-derived CDR1 and CDR2 are SGHTA and FQGNSA. The CDR3 is made up of 13 amino acids. V lost 5 bases, J lost 6 bases, and 13 bases lay in between. The CDR3 bases are TGTGCCAGCAGCAAAAACCGACAGGATGGCTACACCTTC. Protein sequence: CASSKNRQDGYTF.

This sequence joins TRBV5-1 and TRBJ1-3; 8 positions agree with TRBD1. The CDR3 is 14 amino acids. From germline, CDR1 is SGHRS and CDR2 YFSETQ. V dropped 4 bases and J dropped 6; count of bases not matched to a gene: 6. In DNA, the CDR3 is TGCGCCAGCAGCCCCGGACAGGGACCAAACACCATATATTTT. Translation gives CASSPGQGPNTIYF.

The sample holds a few counts of this clone. The rearrangement uses TRBV2 and TRBJ2-5; 9 bases agree with TRBD2. CDR1 is SNHLY and CDR2 is FYNNEI in the germline V gene. V was pared by 10 bases and J by 2 bases, with 11 bases of the junction left unmatched. The CDR3 totals 15 residues. For the CDR3, the DNA is TGTGCCACCCGGCGGGGGGGGACATTGCAAGAGACCCAGTACTTC. This sequence encodes CATRRGGTLQETQYF.

CDR3 residues: CASSRQGATNTGELFF. CDR3 in DNA: TGTGCCAGCAGCCGCCAGGGGGCCACGAACACCGGGGAGCTGTTTTTT. The chain joins TRBV7-6 to TRBJ2-2; TRBD1 agrees at 8 bases. V lost 5 bases and J lost 0; bases outside the gene matches: 5. There are 16 residues in the CDR3. The germline V gene has CDR1 SGHVS and CDR2 FNYEAQ.

The rearrangement uses TRBV10-1 and TRBJ2-7; weak D call: TRBD2 (5 bases). This CDR3 is 13 amino acids long. Deletions cut 8 bases from V and 2 bases from J, with 13 bases between. Germline V gene data show CDR1 as WNHNN and CDR2 as SYGVQD (reference sequence). CDR3 loop: CASYKDGAYEQYF. The DNA for the CDR3 is TGCGCCAGCTACAAGGACGGGGCCTACGAGCAGTACTTC.

J is TRBJ2-1 and V is TRBV4-1, with 10 bases aligning to TRBD2. The CDR3 contains 17 residues. CDR1 and CDR2 (germline): MGHRA, YSYEKL. Losses at the gene ends were 1 base for V and 5 bases for J; bases not matched to a gene: 8. The CDR3 DNA follows: TGCGCCAGCAGCCAAGGTCTTAGCGGGGGGCCAAACAATGAGCAGTTCTTC. Translation gives CASSQGLSGGPNNEQFF.

The V call is TRBV6-7, the J call TRBJ2-7; D possibly matches TRBD1 or TRBD2 (5 bases each). TRBV6-7 qualifies as an ORF whose function is uncertain. The V end was cut by 7 bases, the J end by 2 bases, with 15 bases between. The CDR3 sequence is 14 residues long. CDR3 nucleotides: TGTGCCAGCAACATCCGGGACCGACCCTACGAGCAGTACTTC. It codes for CASNIRDRPYEQYF.

This chain links TRBV9 with TRBJ2-6, with TRBD1 matching 11 bases. The ends lost 1 base at V and 2 bases at J; junction bases unmatched: 8. Germline-derived CDR1 and CDR2 are SGDLS and YYNGEE. The CDR3 length is 19 residues. The CDR3 DNA reads TGTGCCAGCAGCGTACGTTTAGGACAGGGGGCAGCTGGGGCCAACGTCCTGACTTTC. Amino acid sequence: CASSVRLGQGAAGANVLTF.

This chain uses TRBV6-6 with TRBJ2-7; D remains unclear. The germline V gene has CDR1 MNHNY and CDR2 SVGAGI (reference sequence). Trimming took off 5 bases at V and 4 bases at J, with 6 bases between the two ends. The CDR3 is 11 amino acids. CDR3 loop: CASSPNYEQYF. DNA of the CDR3: TGTGCCAGCAGTCCGAATTACGAGCAGTACTTC.

The rearrangement links TRBV9 to TRBJ2-2; TRBD2 agrees at 11 bases. V was pared by 4 bases and J by 7 bases, with 12 bases of the junction left unmatched. There are 17 residues in the CDR3. Germline V CDR1 and CDR2: SGDLS, YYNGEE. CDR3 DNA sequence: TGTGCCAGCAGCCCACATAGCGGGGGGGCTAGTGGCGGGGAGCTGTTTTTT. As protein: CASSPHSGGASGGELFF.

This sequence joins TRBV11-2 and TRBJ2-5; no reliable D call. The germline V and J ends were trimmed by 5 bases and 5 bases, with 18 bases remaining between them. This CDR3 is 15 amino acids long. Germline lookup yields CDR1 SGHAT and CDR2 FQNNGV. CDR3 loop: CASSSLDHPGETQYF. CDR3 DNA sequence: TGTGCCAGCAGCAGCCTGGACCACCCTGGCGAGACCCAGTACTTC.

CDR3 sequence reads: CAWSTGGSGNTIYF. The CDR3 coding sequence is TGTGCCTGGAGCACAGGGGGCTCTGGAAACACCATATATTTT. This rearrangement joins TRBV30 to TRBJ1-3, with TRBD1 matching 8 bases. V shed 3 bases and J 0 bases; nucleotides not matched to a gene: 1. This CDR3 comprises 14 residues. Germline V gene sequence: CDR1 GTSNPN, CDR2 SVGIG (reference sequence).

This sequence joins TRBV7-2 and TRBJ1-5; perhaps TRBD1 as D (5 bases). Trimming removed 3 bases at V and 5 bases at J, with 11 bases between. The CDR3 has 14 residues. Germline CDR1 is SGHTA and CDR2 is FQGNSA. The CDR3 is CASSFEGAHQPQHF. DNA for the CDR3: TGTGCCAGCAGCTTTGAAGGGGCCCATCAGCCCCAGCATTTT.

The CDR3 coding sequence is TGTGCCAGCAGCGCCGGGCCTCCACCAGATACGCAGTATTTT. As protein: CASSAGPPPDTQYF. V usage is TRBV7-3 and J usage is TRBJ2-3, with D uncertain. The CDR3 length is 14 residues. V was trimmed by 5 bases and J by 4 bases, leaving 13 bases between them. CDR1 and CDR2 from the germline V gene are SGHTA and FQGTGA. The full variable domain, completed using reference TRBV7-3 and TRBJ2-3, is GAGVSQTPSNKVTEKGKYVELRCDPISGHTALYWYRQSLGQGPEFLIYFQGTGAADDSGLPNDRFFAVRPEGSVSTLKIQRTERGDSAVYLCASSAGPPPDTQYFGPGTRLTVL.

This rearrangement joins TRBV28 to TRBJ2-1; 9 bases fit TRBD1. The V gene end was trimmed by 5 bases and the J gene end by 5 bases; junction bases not matched to a gene: 10. CDR1 is MDHEN, CDR2 SYDVKM, per germline. The CDR3 extends over 16 amino acids. CDR3 amino acids: CASSPALQGADNEQFF. The CDR3 DNA reads TGTGCCAGCAGTCCCGCCTTACAGGGGGCGGACAATGAGCAGTTCTTC.

The rearrangement uses TRBV7-2 and TRBJ2-1; D is perhaps TRBD2 (5 bases). Trimming cost V 3 bases and J 6 bases, with 15 bases left between them. The CDR3 extends over 15 amino acids. The germline CDR1 and CDR2 sequences are SGHTA and FQGNSA. The CDR3 DNA follows: TGTGCCAGCAGCTTGGCGCGGCTAGCAAGCAATGAGCAGTTCTTC. As protein: CASSLARLASNEQFF.

The chain employs TRBV27 and TRBJ2-5; D might be TRBD1 or TRBD2, each matching 5 bases. The CDR3 totals 14 residues. Trimming removed 0 bases from V and 5 bases from J, with 10 bases in between. Germline V CDR1 and CDR2: MNHEY, SMNVEV (reference sequence). The CDR3 DNA sequence: TGTGCCAGCAGTTTATCGAGTTGGGGGGAGACCCAGTACTTC. Translated, it gives CASSLSSWGETQYF.

V gene TRBV6-5 combines with J gene TRBJ1-2; perhaps TRBD1 as D (5 bases). With 6 bases removed from V and 8 bases from J, the gap between germline ends came to 22 bases. This CDR3 has 15 amino acids. Germline V gene sequence: CDR1 MNHEY, CDR2 SVGAGI. For the CDR3, the DNA is TGTGCCAGCAGCCGGATGGGGGACTCGGACCCAGGCTACACCTTC. Translating gives CASSRMGDSDPGYTF.

This chain joins TRBV30 and TRBJ1-2; TRBD1 is a possible D gene (5 bases). The CDR3 runs to 14 residues. V was cut by 2 bases and J by 8 bases, with 18 bases left in between. Germline V gene sequence: CDR1 GTSNPN, CDR2 SVGIG (reference sequence). CDR3 sequence (DNA): TGTGCCTGGAGTTCGCACTCCCTCGGGGGGGGCTACACCTTC. Translated: CAWSSHSLGGGYTF.

The chain joins TRBV5-6 to TRBJ1-2; D is perhaps TRBD1 (5 bases). CDR1 SGHDT and CDR2 YYEEEE come from the germline V gene. This CDR3 region has 14 residues. With 2 bases removed from V and 2 bases from J, the gap between germline ends came to 10 bases. CDR3 in DNA: TGTGCCAGCAGCTTCGGGGCAGAGAACTATGGCTACACCTTC. Amino acid sequence: CASSFGAENYGYTF.